This T cell receptor (beta chain) was identified in a study of T cell repertoires in cytomegalovirus infection. Study details: Matching HLA type, along with CMV infection, was indicated by public TCR beta signatures. Study-level results: The response measured ex vivo was dominated by TCR beta clonotypes (HLA-C-restricted and CMV-specific). Pooled public TCR beta family frequency picked out CMV carriers with the relevant HLA.

TCRdb reprocessed the reads with MiXCR, giving one entry per CDR3 protein. Of about 100,000 distinct CDR3 sequences detected, under 25% appear once; the ten largest clones hold about 39%. Ten or more counts support this clonotype. Its target is not known. This CDR3 is built from 12 residues. Trimming shortened V by 6 bases and J by 8 bases, and 11 bases separated the two germline ends. Germline V lookup: CDR1 SGHTA, CDR2 FQGNSA. The chain employs TRBV7-2 and TRBJ2-1; D gene unclear. This TCR was sampled from a human donor in good health (CMV status not recorded). Some clones in this sample may be carry-over from other donors' samples. The specimen sequenced was CD8+ T cells from PBMCs. For the CDR3, the DNA is TGTGCCAGCAGAGAAGGTACGCATGAGCAGTTCTTC. Translation gives CASREGTHEQFF.